Below are 26 T cell receptor beta chains sequenced from a single sample in a study of OX40 agonist ivuxolimab in advanced cancers. Sequencing used immunoSEQ multiplex PCR; TCRdb keeps in-frame clones, though not all of them. The sample lists just under 65,000 clones, less than 95% occurring once. Sequencing was performed on CD4+ or CD8+ T cells sorted from blood, taken in a trial of the OX40 agonist ivuxolimab. Receptors were obtained from an adult with an advanced solid tumor such as melanoma, head and neck, liver or kidney cancer.

The V call is TRBV14, the J call TRBJ2-7, with TRBD2 matching 13 bases. CDR1 and CDR2 from the germline V gene are SGHDN and FVKESK. V trimming: 1 base; J trimming: 12 bases; junction bases outside the gene matches: 6. The CDR3 is 14 amino acids. This CDR3 reads CASSQAGLAGVWYF. For the CDR3, the DNA is TGTGCCAGCAGCCAAGCCGGACTAGCGGGAGTGTGGTACTTC.

The V call is TRBV4-1, the J call TRBJ2-2; TRBD1 matches 12 bases. CDR1 and CDR2 from the germline V gene are MGHRA and YSYEKL. The CDR3 is 16 residues long. V was pared by 3 bases and J by 6 bases, with 5 bases of the junction left unmatched. The CDR3 loop is CASSQGTGGVAGELFF. The DNA for the CDR3 is TGCGCCAGCAGCCAGGGGACAGGGGGCGTAGCCGGGGAGCTGTTTTTT.

The V call is TRBV5-1, the J call TRBJ1-5, with TRBD1 matching 7 bases. The CDR3 consists of 16 residues. Germline V gene sequence: CDR1 SGHRS, CDR2 YFSETQ. The J segment lost 0 bases and the V segment lost 4 bases, leaving 7 bases of the junction unmatched. CDR3 DNA sequence: TGCGCCAGCAGCCCGGGACAGCCTTATAGCAATCAGCCCCAGCATTTT. Its translation is CASSPGQPYSNQPQHF. The complete variable domain, with remaining parts taken from reference TRBV5-1 and TRBJ1-5, reads KAGVTQTPRYLIKTRGQQVTLSCSPISGHRSVSWYQQTPGQGLQFLFEYFSETQRNKGNFPGRFSGRQFSNSRSEMNVSTLELGDSALYLCASSPGQPYSNQPQHFGDGTRLSIL.

This chain joins TRBV6-6 and TRBJ1-3; D gene uncertain. Germline V CDR1 and CDR2: MNHNY, SVGAGI (reference sequence). Trimming removed 5 bases from V and 0 bases from J, with 8 bases in between. The CDR3 loop spans 14 amino acids. The CDR3 region is CASSVTTSGNTIYF. CDR3 bases: TGTGCCAGCAGTGTAACAACCTCTGGAAACACCATATATTTT.

The rearrangement joins TRBV19 to TRBJ2-7; 7 positions match TRBD2. Germline CDR1 and CDR2: LNHDA and SQIVND (reference sequence). This CDR3 spans 13 amino acids. With V trimmed by 5 bases and J by 2 bases, 3 bases remained unmatched. The CDR3 loop reads CASSERGAYEQYF. The CDR3 DNA reads as TGTGCCAGTAGTGAGCGGGGAGCCTACGAGCAGTACTTC.

The chain carries TRBV7-9 and TRBJ1-1, with D possibly matching TRBD1 (6 bases). V was cut by 5 bases and J by 5 bases, with 15 bases left in between. CDR1 is SEHNR and CDR2 is FQNEAQ in the germline V gene (reference sequence). The CDR3 loop spans 14 amino acids. For the CDR3, the DNA is TGTGCCAGCAGCCCCAAGGGGGGAGGGACTGAAGCTTTCTTT. This encodes CASSPKGGGTEAFF.

This clone was observed a single time. This rearrangement joins TRBV23-1 to TRBJ1-5; 8 bases are a match to TRBD1. TRBV23-1 is an ORF; its function is uncertain. The V and J ends lost 4 bases and 2 bases, in that order; junction bases with no gene match: 7. This CDR3 spans 16 amino acids. CDR3 DNA: TGCGCCAGCAGTCCCAGGGGGCGCGTTGGCAATCAGCCCCAGCATTTT. Its protein product is CASSPRGRVGNQPQHF.

Comment on this clone: Other nucleotide sequences from this sample produce the same CDR3. This chain uses TRBV5-1 with TRBJ2-7; no clear D. V lost 0 bases and J lost 1, with 8 bases in between. Germline assignment: CDR1 SGHRS and CDR2 YFSETQ. CDR3 size: 14 residues. The CDR3 nucleotides read TGCGCCAGCAGCTTGGAGGGCAGTTCCTACGAGCAGTACTTC. Its protein is CASSLEGSSYEQYF.

This clone came up once. This chain joins TRBV5-1 and TRBJ2-2; the match to TRBD1 covers 9 bases. The germline V gene encodes CDR1 SGHRS and CDR2 YFSETQ. The CDR3 runs 16 residues. V gave up 3 bases and J gave up 3 bases; unmatched junction bases: 6. The CDR3 loop reads CASSSTRQGDTGELFF. CDR3 bases: TGCGCCAGCAGCTCGACCCGACAGGGGGACACCGGGGAGCTGTTTTTT.

The chain carries TRBV6-1 and TRBJ2-2, with TRBD2 identical over 7 bases. The germline V gene encodes CDR1 MNHNS and CDR2 SASEGT. Losses at the gene ends were 5 bases for V and 2 bases for J; bases not matched to a gene: 5. The CDR3 totals 15 residues. For the CDR3, the DNA is TGTGCCAGCAGTATCACTAGCGCAAACACCGGGGAGCTGTTTTTT. Protein sequence: CASSITSANTGELFF.

The rearrangement joins TRBV7-6 to TRBJ2-5, with a weak D call TRBD1 (5 bases). The CDR3 runs 13 residues. Germline V gene sequence: CDR1 SGHVS, CDR2 FNYEAQ. V lost 5 bases, J lost 5 bases, and 12 bases lay in between. The CDR3 spells CASSPGRVETQYF. The CDR3, as DNA: TGTGCCAGCAGCCCAGGCAGGGTGGAGACCCAGTACTTC.

The chain joins TRBV27 to TRBJ2-7; the D is unclear. The CDR3 runs 14 residues. Trimming left V 2 bases short and J 0 bases short, with 8 bases between. Germline V CDR1 and CDR2: MNHEY, SMNVEV (reference sequence). The CDR3 loop is CASSLGVPSYEQYF. The CDR3 DNA is TGTGCCAGCAGTTTAGGGGTCCCCTCCTACGAGCAGTACTTC.

The chain links TRBV28 to TRBJ2-5; D tentatively fits TRBD1 or TRBD2 (6 bases each). This CDR3 contains 18 residues. Trimming removed 5 bases from V and 3 bases from J, with 25 bases in between. Germline V CDR1 and CDR2: MDHEN, SYDVKM. DNA for the CDR3: TGTGCCAGCAGTCCCACAGTCGAGGTCGGGGGCAGGAAAGAGACCCAGTACTTC. This codes for CASSPTVEVGGRKETQYF. Drawing the rest from reference TRBV28 and TRBJ2-5, the complete variable domain is DVKVTQSSRYLVKRTGEKVFLECVQDMDHENMFWYRQDPGLGLRLIYFSYDVKMKEKGDIPEGYSVSREKKERFSLILESASTNQTSMYLCASSPTVEVGGRKETQYFGPGTRLLVL.

This chain connects TRBV20-1 to TRBJ2-3; no firm D call. V was clipped by 0 bases and J by 10 bases, with 8 bases between them. The CDR3 length is 11 residues. Germline values: CDR1 DFQATT, CDR2 SNEGSKA (reference sequence). DNA for the CDR3: TGCAGTGCTAGAGATTACCCCGCGCAGTATTTT. It translates to CSARDYPAQYF.

The CDR3 bases are TGTGCCTGGAGCCTGACAGGGGACCAGCCCCAGCATTTT. Translated, it gives CAWSLTGDQPQHF. The chain combines TRBV30 with TRBJ1-5, with 8 bases fitting TRBD1. The V segment lost 3 bases and the J segment 7 bases; nucleotides outside the gene matches: 5. The CDR3 consists of 13 residues. Germline-derived CDR1 and CDR2 are GTSNPN and SVGIG (reference sequence). Full variable domain (remainder filled in from reference TRBV30 and TRBJ1-5): SQTIHQWPATLVQPVGSPLSLECTVEGTSNPNLYWYRQAAGRGLQLLFYSVGIGQISSEVPQNLSASRPQDRQFILSSKKLLLSDSGFYLCAWSLTGDQPQHFGDGTRLSIL.

This chain uses TRBV28 with TRBJ1-1; 8 bases are a match to TRBD1. The CDR3 runs to 14 residues. Germline V gene lookup returns CDR1 MDHEN and CDR2 SYDVKM. Trimming cost V 2 bases and J 6 bases; bases outside gene matches: 5. The CDR3 region has the DNA TGTGCCAGCAGTTTACAGGGGGCGATGTCTGAAGCTTTCTTT. Protein sequence: CASSLQGAMSEAFF.

This chain links TRBV5-1 with TRBJ2-7; 10 nucleotides align to TRBD1. CDR3 length: 15 amino acids. Losses at the gene ends were 3 bases for V and 3 bases for J; bases not matched to a gene: 6. The germline gives CDR1 SGHRS, CDR2 YFSETQ. CDR3 coding DNA: TGCGCCAGCAGCTATACCGGGACAGGGGACTACGAGCAGTACTTC. This sequence encodes CASSYTGTGDYEQYF.

This chain uses TRBV11-2 with TRBJ2-7; 10 nucleotides match TRBD1. V was clipped by 5 bases and J by 5 bases; unmatched bases: 12. This CDR3 is built from 16 residues. Germline loops: CDR1 SGHAT, CDR2 FQNNGV. The CDR3 DNA sequence: TGTGCCAGCAGCCGCTCAGGGACAGGGGTGTTAGACGAGCAGTACTTC. Encoded protein: CASSRSGTGVLDEQYF.

The J gene is TRBJ1-5, the V gene TRBV19, with 7 nucleotides matching TRBD1. V shed 3 bases, J shed 3 bases, and the junction held 8 bases outside the gene matches. Germline CDR1 LNHDA, CDR2 SQIVND (reference sequence). The CDR3 runs 16 residues. CDR3 nucleotide sequence: TGTGCCAGTAGTATTCGGACAGGTGTATTCAATCAGCCCCAGCATTTT. Translating it yields CASSIRTGVFNQPQHF.

V and J are TRBV29-1 and TRBJ2-1; the D gene is possibly TRBD1 (6 bases). This CDR3 spans 11 amino acids. V lost 7 bases and J 5 bases, leaving 9 bases between the germline ends. Germline-derived CDR1 and CDR2 are SQVTM and ANQGSEA. CDR3 region: CSAHRDNEQFF. CDR3 DNA sequence: TGCAGCGCCCACAGGGACAATGAGCAGTTCTTC.

V and J are TRBV25-1 and TRBJ1-4; no clear D gene. V was trimmed by 1 base and J by 5 bases, leaving 11 bases between them. Germline V gives CDR1 MGHDK, CDR2 SYGVNS. The CDR3 is 15 amino acids. The CDR3 DNA is TGTGCCAGCAGTGAATCAGGACTGAGGAATGAAAAACTGTTTTTT. It codes for CASSESGLRNEKLFF.

The chain has TRBV19 and TRBJ1-2; tentatively, D is TRBD1 (5 bases). Trimming took off 1 base at V and 7 bases at J, with 16 bases between the two ends. The CDR3 sequence is 15 residues long. Germline lookup yields CDR1 LNHDA and CDR2 SQIVND (reference sequence). The CDR3 DNA sequence: TGTGCCAGTAGTATAGCCTCAGGCGGGGGGTTTGGCTACACCTTC. It specifies CASSIASGGGFGYTF.

Only one count was recorded for this clone. This rearrangement joins TRBV2 to TRBJ2-6; no clear D gene. The germline V and J ends were trimmed by 4 bases and 0 bases, with 7 bases remaining between them. This CDR3 is 15 amino acids long. CDR1 is SNHLY and CDR2 is FYNNEI in the germline V gene. CDR3 in amino acids: CASSVRGSGANVLTF. The CDR3 DNA sequence: TGTGCCAGCAGTGTGAGAGGCTCTGGGGCCAACGTCCTGACTTTC.

The chain links TRBV2 to TRBJ2-3, with 9 bases fitting TRBD2. The CDR3 runs to 15 residues. V shed 3 bases, J shed 3 bases, and the junction held 4 bases outside the gene matches. The V gene's germline CDR1 is SNHLY and CDR2 FYNNEI. The CDR3 sequence: CASSDPSGRTDTQYF. The CDR3 bases are TGTGCCAGCAGTGACCCCAGCGGGAGGACAGATACGCAGTATTTT. The full variable domain, rest sourced from reference TRBV2 and TRBJ2-3, is EPEVTQTPSHQVTQMGQEVILRCVPISNHLYFYWYRQILGQKVEFLVSFYNNEISEKSEIFDDQFSVERPDGSNFTLKIRSTKLEDSAMYFCASSDPSGRTDTQYFGPGTRLTVL.

The J gene is TRBJ1-3, the V gene TRBV13; perhaps TRBD1 as D (6 bases). CDR1 and CDR2 (germline): PRHDT, FYEKMQ (reference sequence). V was cut by 2 bases and J by 0 bases, with 11 bases left in between. This CDR3 region has 16 residues. The CDR3 reads CASSLRQGRSGNTIYF. In nucleotides, the CDR3 is TGTGCCAGCAGCTTACGGCAGGGGCGCTCTGGAAACACCATATATTTT.

The gene calls are TRBV12-5 and TRBJ2-3; 10 nucleotides match TRBD2. V lost 7 bases, J lost 2 bases, and 18 bases stayed unmatched. CDR1 is LGHNT and CDR2 is FRNRAP in the germline V gene. This CDR3 has 19 amino acids. This CDR3 is CASAFHSGRREGDTDTQYF. The CDR3 nucleotides read TGTGCTAGTGCCTTCCATAGCGGGAGGAGGGAGGGGGACACAGATACGCAGTATTTT.